This TCR beta chain was sequenced during a study of blood T cells in healthy people across ages. A few counts support this clonotype. Its antigen is as yet unknown. PCR was performed a second time for about 7 to 11 cycles using a sample-barcoded 5' primer and a J-beta primer mix. All cDNA molecules were each tagged by a template-switch adaptor with 12 random nucleotides. TCRdb independently ran MiXCR on the 5' RACE reads; one entry per CDR3 protein. This table has 600,000 or so distinct CDR3 sequences, under 25% appearing once. V lost 3 bases and J 5 bases, leaving 5 bases between the germline ends. CDR3 length equals 12 residues. Germline CDR1 SGDLS, CDR2 YYNGEE. Study observations and caveats: Per million T cells, TCR beta diversity dropped roughly linearly as age increased.

This TCR was recovered from a man between 65 and 79 years old in good health. J is TRBJ2-2 and V is TRBV9; D is undetermined. The sequencing sample was made of blood. The CDR3 sequence: CASSESTGELFF. The CDR3 DNA sequence: TGTGCCAGCAGCGAGAGTACCGGGGAGCTGTTTTTT. Supplemented by reference TRBV9 and TRBJ2-2, the full variable domain reads DSGVTQTPKHLITATGQRVTLRCSPRSGDLSVYWYQQSLDQGLQFLIQYYNGEERAKGNILERFSAQQFPDLHSELNLSSLELGDSALYFCASSESTGELFFGEGSRLTVL.